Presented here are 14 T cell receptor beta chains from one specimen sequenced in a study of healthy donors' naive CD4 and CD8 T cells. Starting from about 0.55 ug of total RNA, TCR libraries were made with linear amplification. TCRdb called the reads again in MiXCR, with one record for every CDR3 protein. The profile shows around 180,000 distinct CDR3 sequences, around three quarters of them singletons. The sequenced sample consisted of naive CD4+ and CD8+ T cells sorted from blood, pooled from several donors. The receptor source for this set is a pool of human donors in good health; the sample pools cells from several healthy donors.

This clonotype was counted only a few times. As DNA, the CDR3 is TGTGCCAGCAGTTTCGACCGGACAGGGCCCACAGATACGCAGTATTTT. This codes for CASSFDRTGPTDTQYF. This rearrangement joins TRBV6-5 to TRBJ2-3; 8 nucleotides line up with TRBD1. CDR1 is MNHEY and CDR2 is SVGAGI in the germline V gene. V lost 4 bases to trimming and J lost 2 bases; unmatched junction nucleotides: 8. This CDR3 region has 16 residues.

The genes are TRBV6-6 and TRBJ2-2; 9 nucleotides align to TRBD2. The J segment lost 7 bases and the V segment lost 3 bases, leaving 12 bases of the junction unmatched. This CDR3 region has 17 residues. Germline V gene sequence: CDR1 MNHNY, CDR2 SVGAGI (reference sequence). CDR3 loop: CASSYTTGTSLNGELFF. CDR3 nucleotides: TGTGCCAGCAGTTATACCACCGGGACTAGCTTGAACGGGGAGCTGTTTTTT.

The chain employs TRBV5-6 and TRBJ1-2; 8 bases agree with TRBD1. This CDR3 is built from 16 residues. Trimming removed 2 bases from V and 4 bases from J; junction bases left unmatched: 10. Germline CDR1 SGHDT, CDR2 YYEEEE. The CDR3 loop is CASSFIGTGRLYGYTF. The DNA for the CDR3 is TGTGCCAGCAGCTTCATCGGGACAGGCAGACTCTATGGCTACACCTTC.

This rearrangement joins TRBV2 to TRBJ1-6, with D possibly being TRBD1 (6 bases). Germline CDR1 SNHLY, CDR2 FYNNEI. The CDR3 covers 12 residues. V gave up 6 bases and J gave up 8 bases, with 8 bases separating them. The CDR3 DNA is TGTGCCAGCAGAGGGGGATATTCACCCCTCCACTTT. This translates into CASRGGYSPLHF.

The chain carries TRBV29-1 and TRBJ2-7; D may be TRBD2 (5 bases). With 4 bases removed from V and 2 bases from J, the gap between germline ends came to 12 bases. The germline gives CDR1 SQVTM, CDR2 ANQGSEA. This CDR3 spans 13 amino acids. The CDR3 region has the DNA TGCAGCGTTGGAGGGCCGCTGACCTACGAGCAGTACTTC. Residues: CSVGGPLTYEQYF.

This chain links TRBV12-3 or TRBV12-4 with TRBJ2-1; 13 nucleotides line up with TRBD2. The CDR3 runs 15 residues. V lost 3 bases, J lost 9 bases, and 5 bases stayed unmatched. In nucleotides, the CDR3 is TGTGCCAGCAGTTTCGGGACTAGCGGGACCGGTGAGCAGTTCTTC. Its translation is CASSFGTSGTGEQFF.

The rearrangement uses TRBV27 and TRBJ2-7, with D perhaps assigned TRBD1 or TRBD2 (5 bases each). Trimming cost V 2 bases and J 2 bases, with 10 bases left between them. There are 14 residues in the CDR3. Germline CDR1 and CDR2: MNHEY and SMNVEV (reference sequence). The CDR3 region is CASSLLLGAYEQYF. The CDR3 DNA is TGTGCCAGCAGTTTACTTCTGGGGGCCTACGAGCAGTACTTC.

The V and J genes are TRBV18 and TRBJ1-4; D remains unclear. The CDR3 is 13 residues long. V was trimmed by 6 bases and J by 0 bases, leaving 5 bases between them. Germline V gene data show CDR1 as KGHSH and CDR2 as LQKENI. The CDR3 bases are TGTGCCAGCTCCCGCACAACTAATGAAAAACTGTTTTTT. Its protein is CASSRTTNEKLFF.

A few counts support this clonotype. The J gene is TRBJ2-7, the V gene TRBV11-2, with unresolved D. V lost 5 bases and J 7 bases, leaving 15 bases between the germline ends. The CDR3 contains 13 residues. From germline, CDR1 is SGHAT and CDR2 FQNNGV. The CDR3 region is CASSPWGSWEQYF. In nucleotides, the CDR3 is TGTGCCAGCAGCCCCTGGGGTTCGTGGGAGCAGTACTTC.

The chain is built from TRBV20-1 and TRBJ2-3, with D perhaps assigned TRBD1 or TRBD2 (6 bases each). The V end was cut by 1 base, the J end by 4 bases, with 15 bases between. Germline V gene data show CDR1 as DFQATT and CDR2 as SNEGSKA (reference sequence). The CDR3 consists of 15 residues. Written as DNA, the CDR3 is TGCAGTGCTAGAGGTCGGGGGCGCTTTTCAGATACGCAGTATTTT. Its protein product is CSARGRGRFSDTQYF.

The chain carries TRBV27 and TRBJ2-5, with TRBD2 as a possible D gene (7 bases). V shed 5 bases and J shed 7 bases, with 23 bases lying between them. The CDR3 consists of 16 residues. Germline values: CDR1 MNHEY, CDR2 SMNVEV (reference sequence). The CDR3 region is CASSRGAPLGLGTQYF. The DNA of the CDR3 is TGTGCCAGCAGTCGGGGGGCTCCCTTGGGTCTTGGGACCCAGTACTTC.

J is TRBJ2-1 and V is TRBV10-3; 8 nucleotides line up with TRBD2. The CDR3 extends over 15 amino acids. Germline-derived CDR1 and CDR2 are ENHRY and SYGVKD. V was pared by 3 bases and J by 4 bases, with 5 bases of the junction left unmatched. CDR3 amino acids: CAISDLLADYNEQFF. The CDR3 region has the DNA TGTGCCATCAGTGACTTACTAGCGGATTACAATGAGCAGTTCTTC.

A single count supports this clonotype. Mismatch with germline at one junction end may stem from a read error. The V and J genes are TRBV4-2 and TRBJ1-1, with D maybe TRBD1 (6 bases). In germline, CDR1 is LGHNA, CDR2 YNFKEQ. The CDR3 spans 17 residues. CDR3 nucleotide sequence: TGCGCCAGCAGCACCGGGCGCGCTAGGACAGTTAACACTGAAGCTTTCTTT. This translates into CASSTGRARTVNTEAFF.

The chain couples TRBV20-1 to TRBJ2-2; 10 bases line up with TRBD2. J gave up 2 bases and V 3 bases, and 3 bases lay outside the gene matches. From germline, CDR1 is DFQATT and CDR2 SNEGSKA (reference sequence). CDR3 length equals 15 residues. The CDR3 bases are TGCAGTGCTAGCCTACTAGCGGGAAACACCGGGGAGCTGTTTTTT. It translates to CSASLLAGNTGELFF.